This T cell receptor (beta chain) was sequenced for a study of T-cell reconstitution after alpha-beta-depleted transplantation in children. General study points: Alpha-beta T cells about two months after transplant reportedly derived from several hundred expanded graft clones. The study traced high day-60 TCRbeta diversity in some patients to surviving recipient T cells and thymic progenitors. Once a year had passed after transplant, T-cell counts and diversity came mostly from newly produced T cells.

Trimming cost V 3 bases and J 3 bases, with 13 bases left between them. Per germline, CDR1 SGDLS and CDR2 YYNGEE. The CDR3 length is 14 residues. Preparation of the TCRbeta library was carried out with unique molecular identifiers. TCRdb re-called the PCR reads with MiXCR, one entry per CDR3 protein. This sample has fewer than 550,000 distinct CDR3 sequences, with 15% to 20% found just once. As to this clonotype: Antigen unknown.

Sequencing was performed on PBMCs, mostly from graft donor cells, taken 360 days after TCRalphabeta/CD19-depleted stem cell transplant. This TCR was recovered from a boy younger than two who had a stem cell transplant for Wiskott-Aldrich syndrome, so the T cells may come from the graft donor. The chain combines TRBV9 with TRBJ2-7; D is ambiguous. The CDR3 loop reads CASSAGSRDYEQYF. In DNA form, the CDR3 reads TGTGCCAGCAGCGCAGGATCAAGGGACTACGAGCAGTACTTC.